The 3 T cell receptor beta chains in this list originate from one sample, sequenced in a study of blood T cell repertoires in COVID-19 (dated by TCRdb to 2019 to 2021). Library prep was done by the immunoSEQ multiplex PCR assay. Sourced from immuneACCESS, this table was stored by TCRdb with only in-frame sequences that have V and J called. A share of the clones is absent; for the studies checked, an unresolved V gene accounts for under half, and the remainder has no known explanation. In all, the sample holds 200,000 to 250,000 clones, and around four fifths of those were seen once. 8.2% of the sample is held by the ten biggest clonotypes. The sequenced sample was peripheral blood. Receptors originate from a woman of 80 years or more with COVID-19, enrolled during active disease.

The chain links TRBV2 to TRBJ1-5, with D perhaps TRBD1 (6 bases). The V and J ends lost 6 bases and 6 bases respectively, with 12 bases between them. Germline loops: CDR1 SNHLY, CDR2 FYNNEI. The CDR3 is made up of 13 amino acids. The CDR3 here is CASSLQGTQPQHF. CDR3 nucleotides: TGTGCCAGCAGCTTACAGGGAACTCAGCCCCAGCATTTT.

The chain combines TRBV30 with TRBJ1-1; D is unresolved. Trimming shortened V by 4 bases and J by 0 bases, and 6 bases separated the two germline ends. This CDR3 region has 12 residues. Germline CDR1 and CDR2: GTSNPN and SVGIG (reference sequence). CDR3 DNA: TGTGCCTGGACGTACATGAACACTGAAGCTTTCTTT. Encoded protein: CAWTYMNTEAFF. The entire variable domain, with the rest obtained from reference TRBV30 and TRBJ1-1, is as follows: SQTIHQWPATLVQPVGSPLSLECTVEGTSNPNLYWYRQAAGRGLQLLFYSVGIGQISSEVPQNLSASRPQDRQFILSSKKLLLSDSGFYLCAWTYMNTEAFFGQGTRLTVV.

This chain connects TRBV11-3 to TRBJ1-1; D call uncertain. CDR1 is SGHNT and CDR2 is YENEEA in the germline V gene. This CDR3 contains 14 residues. Trimming left V 5 bases short and J 2 bases short, with 12 bases between. The CDR3 nucleotides are TGTGCCAGCAGCCCCGGAGGTTCCAACACTGAAGCTTTCTTT. This translates into CASSPGGSNTEAFF.